This TCR beta chain emerged from a study of T cells in Graves' hyperthyroidism and ophthalmopathy. On this clonotype itself: Its cognate antigen is unknown.

Findings of the study overall: Most clonotypes expanded in the thyroid (above 0.001) were also present in blood. Ophthalmopathy was separated from stable hyperthyroidism by a 13 V-J model.

Regions amplified from RNA transcripts were the TCR beta CDR3 regions. Initially, a first-round RT-PCR of the TCR CDR3 employed the HTBI primer set. TCRdb itself ran the multiplex PCR reads through MiXCR, one entry per CDR3 protein. The sample lists 700,000 to 950,000 distinct CDR3 sequences, 35% seen once, with about a third in the top ten. Germline V gene sequence: CDR1 ENHRY, CDR2 SYGVKD. The CDR3 has 15 residues. V lost 10 bases to trimming and J lost 0 bases; unmatched junction nucleotides: 9. Sequencing was carried out using blood. The sequence was collected from a woman between 40 and 50 years old with Graves' hyperthyroidism. The chain is built from TRBV10-3 and TRBJ2-7, with TRBD1 matching over 10 bases. This CDR3 reads CATTGQGTRSYEQYF. The CDR3 coding sequence is TGTGCCACCACGGGACAGGGGACCCGCTCCTACGAGCAGTACTTC.